A selection of T cell receptor beta chains follows, all from one sample in a study of blood T cell repertoires in COVID-19. Generated by immunoSEQ multiplex PCR, the TCRdb table keeps only in-frame clones and is missing some. The table shows some 210,000 clones, with about four fifths occurring only once. The sample was PBMCs or T cells enriched from blood (not recorded which). The source is a woman between 50 and 59 years old with acute COVID-19. The CDR3 runs from the conserved cysteine through the conserved F or W. The D gene is left open where the match is weak. Size values are once, few and many counts, or a class for expanded clones, and some rows have none.

CDR3 DNA: TGTGCCATCAGTGTTGGGACAGAGTTAGCAGATACGCAGTATTTT; CDR3 protein: CAISVGTELADTQYF; CDR3 length: 15; D gene: TRBD1; J gene: TRBJ2-3; clone size: -; V gene: TRBV10-3
CDR3 DNA: TGTGCCAGCTCACAAGGGACAGGGGATACCTATGGCTACACCTTC; CDR3 protein: CASSQGTGDTYGYTF; CDR3 length: 15; D gene: TRBD1; J gene: TRBJ1-2; clone size: -; V gene: TRBV18
CDR3 DNA: TGTGCCAGCAGCTGGGGGGTGGAATACAATGAGCAGTTCTTC; CDR3 protein: CASSWGVEYNEQFF; CDR3 length: 14; D gene: -; J gene: TRBJ2-1; clone size: -; V gene: TRBV7-2
CDR3 DNA: TGTGCCAGCAGCAGAGACAGGGGACCTAATGAAAAACTGTTTTTT; CDR3 protein: CASSRDRGPNEKLFF; CDR3 length: 15; D gene: TRBD1; J gene: TRBJ1-4; clone size: -; V gene: TRBV7-2
CDR3 DNA: TGTGCCAGCAGTTTAAGAGTCGGGGGGCTGAACACTGAAGCTTTCTTT; CDR3 protein: CASSLRVGGLNTEAFF; CDR3 length: 16; D gene: -; J gene: TRBJ1-1; clone size: -; V gene: TRBV28
CDR3 DNA: TGCGCCAGCAGACCGCAGGGGGCTGGGGACACCATATATTTT; CDR3 protein: CASRPQGAGDTIYF; CDR3 length: 14; D gene: TRBD1; J gene: TRBJ1-3; clone size: -; V gene: TRBV4-1
CDR3 DNA: TGTGCCAGCAGCCGCATGCTAGGCGGGGAGACCCAGTACTTC; CDR3 protein: CASSRMLGGETQYF; CDR3 length: 14; D gene: -; J gene: TRBJ2-5; clone size: once; V gene: TRBV5-5
CDR3 DNA: TGTGCCACCGAGGACACCGGGGAGCTGTTTTTT; CDR3 protein: CATEDTGELFF; CDR3 length: 11; D gene: -; J gene: TRBJ2-2; clone size: -; V gene: TRBV10-3
CDR3 DNA: TGTGCCCAAGGGGCGACCGGGGAGACCCAGTACTTC; CDR3 protein: CAQGATGETQYF; CDR3 length: 12; D gene: -; J gene: TRBJ2-5; clone size: -; V gene: TRBV2
CDR3 DNA: TGCAGCGCAAAGGGACTAGCGGGGGTTGAGACCCAGTACTTC; CDR3 protein: CSAKGLAGVETQYF; CDR3 length: 14; D gene: TRBD2; J gene: TRBJ2-5; clone size: -; V gene: TRBV29-1
CDR3 DNA: TGTGCCAGCTCACTGGAAGGACTAGCGGGAGGGACCCAGTACTTC; CDR3 protein: CASSLEGLAGGTQYF; CDR3 length: 15; D gene: TRBD2; J gene: TRBJ2-5; clone size: -; V gene: TRBV18
CDR3 DNA: TGCGCCAGCAGCCTCGGGCAGGGGAACACCGGGGAGCTGTTTTTT; CDR3 protein: CASSLGQGNTGELFF; CDR3 length: 15; D gene: -; J gene: TRBJ2-2; clone size: -; V gene: TRBV5-1
CDR3 DNA: TGTGCCAGCAGCTTAGGGACAGGGGTCAATGAAAAACTGTTTTTT; CDR3 protein: CASSLGTGVNEKLFF; CDR3 length: 15; D gene: TRBD1; J gene: TRBJ1-4; clone size: -; V gene: TRBV7-6
CDR3 DNA: TGTGCCAGCAGCTCAGGGACAGGGGGGGAGACCCAGTACTTC; CDR3 protein: CASSSGTGGETQYF; CDR3 length: 14; D gene: TRBD1; J gene: TRBJ2-5; clone size: -; V gene: TRBV7-2
CDR3 DNA: TGTGCCAGCAGCGGGACAGGGACCAGTCGCAATCAGCCCCAGCATTTT; CDR3 protein: CASSGTGTSRNQPQHF; CDR3 length: 16; D gene: TRBD1; J gene: TRBJ1-5; clone size: -; V gene: TRBV2
CDR3 DNA: TGTGCCAGCAGCTTCTCCAGGGCAAACACAGATACGCAGTATTTT; CDR3 protein: CASSFSRANTDTQYF; CDR3 length: 15; D gene: -; J gene: TRBJ2-3; clone size: -; V gene: TRBV7-2
CDR3 DNA: TGTGCCAGTAGCCGTCTAGGACAGGGAGACACTGAAGCTTTCTTT; CDR3 protein: CASSRLGQGDTEAFF; CDR3 length: 15; D gene: TRBD1; J gene: TRBJ1-1; clone size: few; V gene: TRBV19
CDR3 DNA: TGTGCCAGCAGGCAGGTCCCCGGGGGCAATCAGCCCCAGCATTTT; CDR3 protein: CASRQVPGGNQPQHF; CDR3 length: 15; D gene: -; J gene: TRBJ1-5; clone size: -; V gene: TRBV6-5
CDR3 DNA: TGCGCCAGCAGCCAAGATTCACTAGCGGGGGATCCCCAGTACTTC; CDR3 protein: CASSQDSLAGDPQYF; CDR3 length: 15; D gene: TRBD2; J gene: TRBJ2-5; clone size: -; V gene: TRBV4-3
CDR3 DNA: TGTGCCACCAGTGAGCCGGACAGCGTCTATGGCTACACCTTC; CDR3 protein: CATSEPDSVYGYTF; CDR3 length: 14; D gene: -; J gene: TRBJ1-2; clone size: -; V gene: TRBV24-1
CDR3 DNA: TGTGCCAGCAGGAAGACAGGAGAAGCTTTCTTT; CDR3 protein: CASRKTGEAFF; CDR3 length: 11; D gene: -; J gene: TRBJ1-1; clone size: -; V gene: TRBV12-3/TRBV12-4
CDR3 DNA: TGTGCCACCAGTGATCCTACAGGGACAGCAAACACCGGGGAGCTGTTTTTT; CDR3 protein: CATSDPTGTANTGELFF; CDR3 length: 17; D gene: TRBD1; J gene: TRBJ2-2; clone size: -; V gene: TRBV24-1
CDR3 DNA: TGCGCCAGCAGCCTAGACCAGGGAAACTATGGCTACACCTTC; CDR3 protein: CASSLDQGNYGYTF; CDR3 length: 14; D gene: -; J gene: TRBJ1-2; clone size: -; V gene: TRBV4-1
CDR3 DNA: TGCGCCAGCAGCCAAGATTGGGGGGGTAGCCGGCGAGAGACCCAGTACTTC; CDR3 protein: CASSQDWGGSRRETQYF; CDR3 length: 17; D gene: TRBD2; J gene: TRBJ2-5; clone size: -; V gene: TRBV4-3
CDR3 DNA: TGTGCCATCGGGGCCGGGACAGGGAATTCACCCCTCCACTTT; CDR3 protein: CAIGAGTGNSPLHF; CDR3 length: 14; D gene: TRBD1; J gene: TRBJ1-6; clone size: -; V gene: TRBV10-3
CDR3 DNA: TGTGCCAGCAGTTACTCCTCTAATCAGCCCCAGCATTTT; CDR3 protein: CASSYSSNQPQHF; CDR3 length: 13; D gene: -; J gene: TRBJ1-5; clone size: few; V gene: TRBV6-2/TRBV6-3
CDR3 DNA: TGTGCCAGCAGCTCCAGGGATGTCTACGAGACCCAGTACTTC; CDR3 protein: CASSSRDVYETQYF; CDR3 length: 14; D gene: -; J gene: TRBJ2-5; clone size: -; V gene: TRBV7-2
CDR3 DNA: TGTGCCAGCAGTCCCACGGGACAGGGGATCTACGAGCAGTACTTC; CDR3 protein: CASSPTGQGIYEQYF; CDR3 length: 15; D gene: TRBD1; J gene: TRBJ2-7; clone size: -; V gene: TRBV6-2/TRBV6-3